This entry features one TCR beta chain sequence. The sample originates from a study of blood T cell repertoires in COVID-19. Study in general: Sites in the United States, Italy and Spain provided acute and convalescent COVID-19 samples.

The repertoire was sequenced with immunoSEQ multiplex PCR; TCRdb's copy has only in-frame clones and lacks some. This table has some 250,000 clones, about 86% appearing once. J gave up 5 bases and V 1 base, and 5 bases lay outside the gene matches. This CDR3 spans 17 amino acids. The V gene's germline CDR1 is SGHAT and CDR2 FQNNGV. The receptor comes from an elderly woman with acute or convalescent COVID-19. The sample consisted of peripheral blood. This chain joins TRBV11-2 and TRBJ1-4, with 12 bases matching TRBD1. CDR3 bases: TGTGCCAGCAGCTTAGGGGACAGGGGGCTCCTAAATGAAAAACTGTTTTTT. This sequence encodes CASSLGDRGLLNEKLFF.